This T cell receptor beta chain was sequenced during a study of blood T cell repertoires in COVID-19. Whole-study context: Italy, Spain and the United States were the sources of the convalescent and acute COVID-19 samples. T cells, B-cell-depleted T cells, or PBMCs provided the cDNA or gDNA that served as material.

Study members were between about 18 and 90 years old and lived in around 24 US regions. A PCR-confirmed or clinician-diagnosed COVID-19 case had contacted exposed participants within 2 weeks of entry. Trimming took 3 bases from V and 3 from J, leaving 12 bases between them. Germline CDR1 SGHDN, CDR2 FVKESK. The CDR3 has 15 residues. Measured with immunoSEQ multiplex PCR; TCRdb has only the in-frame clones, and not every one. The sample yields about 230,000 clones, 75% to 90% seen once. The origin of this receptor is a woman aged 25 to 39 who had been exposed to COVID-19. Sequencing was done on a sample of PBMCs or T cells enriched from blood (not recorded which). This chain links TRBV14 with TRBJ2-1; tentatively, D is TRBD2 (6 bases). CDR3 nucleotide sequence: TGTGCCAGCAGCCATTTTAGCGGATTCTACAATGAGCAGTTCTTC. Amino acid sequence: CASSHFSGFYNEQFF.